These 32 T cell receptor beta chains share one sample of origin, sequenced in a study of T cells in Graves' hyperthyroidism and ophthalmopathy (dated by TCRdb to between 2019 and 2020). To prepare the library, multiplex PCR was applied. TCRdb shows the sequencer as Illumina HiSeq 2000. The TCR beta CDR3 regions were amplified from the RNA transcripts. The TCR CDR3 was subjected to a first round of RT-PCR using the HTBI primer set and the Qiagen OneStep RT-PCR kit. TCRdb cleaned the public reads at Q25 with fastp, built clones with MiXCR and kept in-frame beta chains. All rows with the same CDR3 protein become a single entry with the most common DNA and genes. The sample includes about 280,000 distinct CDR3 sequences, with around 25% observed a single time. The ten largest clonotypes hold more than 25% of the sample. Sequencing input: blood. These receptors were obtained from a man in his forties with Graves' hyperthyroidism that later progressed to Graves' ophthalmopathy.

The chain employs TRBV6-2 or TRBV6-3 and TRBJ2-2; 8 bases match TRBD1. The CDR3 sequence is 14 residues long. The germline gives CDR1 MNHEY, CDR2 SVGEGT. Trimming took 5 bases from V and 7 from J; bases not matched to a gene: 6. CDR3 coding DNA: TGTGCCAGCAGTGAGGACAGGGAAGGCGGGGAGCTGTTTTTT. Protein product: CASSEDREGGELFF.

This clonotype came up many times. The V call is TRBV27, the J call TRBJ2-7, with D tentatively TRBD1 or TRBD2 (5 bases each). The CDR3 is 15 amino acids. CDR1 is MNHEY and CDR2 is SMNVEV in the germline V gene (reference sequence). With 6 bases removed from V and 3 bases from J, the gap between germline ends came to 18 bases. The CDR3 loop reads CASRLEGSVGYEQYF. The CDR3 coding sequence is TGTGCCAGCAGGTTAGAGGGGTCGGTGGGCTACGAGCAGTACTTC.

This clonotype occurred many times. CDR3 in amino acids: CSAQGQGGNTIYF. The DNA for the CDR3 is TGCAGTGCTCAAGGACAGGGGGGAAACACCATATATTTT. This chain uses TRBV20-1 with TRBJ1-3; TRBD1 matches at 9 bases. The V segment lost 5 bases and the J segment 4 bases; nucleotides outside the gene matches: 3. This CDR3 has 13 amino acids. The germline V gene has CDR1 DFQATT and CDR2 SNEGSKA (reference sequence).

This clonotype was recorded at least ten times. The chain couples TRBV27 to TRBJ2-7, with D possibly being TRBD2 (6 bases). Germline V gene lookup returns CDR1 MNHEY and CDR2 SMNVEV (reference sequence). The CDR3 extends over 11 amino acids. The germline V and J ends were trimmed by 7 bases and 8 bases, with 12 bases remaining between them. CDR3 sequence (DNA): TGTGCCAGCACATACGGGGGTAAGCAGTACTTC. Its translation is CASTYGGKQYF.

This clonotype was picked up many times. The chain recombines TRBV24-1 with TRBJ2-5, with no clear D. The length of the CDR3 is 15 residues. The germline gives CDR1 KGHDR, CDR2 SFDVKD. The ends were cut back, 2 bases at V and 1 base at J, with 10 bases in the middle. As DNA, the CDR3 is TGTGCCACCAGTGATTCTGCCCGAACCCAAGAGACCCAGTACTTC. It yields the protein CATSDSARTQETQYF.

This clonotype came up many times. The chain recombines TRBV6-2 or TRBV6-3 with TRBJ1-1; 9 positions match TRBD1. This CDR3 has 14 residues. Germline CDR1 reads MNHEY; CDR2 reads SVGEGT. V lost 3 bases to trimming and J lost 6 bases; unmatched junction nucleotides: 5. This CDR3 reads CASSYTGQGSEAFF. The CDR3 DNA is TGTGCCAGCAGTTATACGGGACAGGGCTCTGAAGCTTTCTTT.

The table lists this clonotype with many counts. This rearrangement joins TRBV6-1 to TRBJ1-1; the D is unclear. Trimming took 6 bases from V and 8 from J, leaving 13 bases between them. The CDR3 covers 12 residues. Germline-derived CDR1 and CDR2 are MNHNS and SASEGT. The CDR3: CASSLIGSEAFF. The CDR3 DNA follows: TGTGCCAGCAGCCTTATCGGGAGCGAAGCTTTCTTT.

This clonotype showed up many times. The chain links TRBV7-9 to TRBJ1-3; D unresolved. Germline V gene lookup returns CDR1 SEHNR and CDR2 FQNEAQ (reference sequence). Trimming stripped 9 bases from V and 4 bases from J, with 7 bases between. CDR3 length equals 11 residues. The CDR3 DNA reads TGTGCCAGACAGAACGGAAACACCATATATTTT. Protein sequence: CARQNGNTIYF.

The chain joins TRBV28 to TRBJ1-1, with unresolved D. Germline CDR1 reads MDHEN; CDR2 reads SYDVKM. The CDR3 is made up of 12 amino acids. V was trimmed by 7 bases and J by 1 base, leaving 7 bases between them. The CDR3 nucleotides read TGTGCCAGCAAGCGTGAGAACACTGAAGCTTTCTTT. Its protein product is CASKRENTEAFF.

The V call is TRBV6-1, the J call TRBJ1-5; TRBD1 agrees at 8 bases. The CDR3 covers 17 residues. Germline trimming cut 4 bases from V and 5 bases from J; bases unmatched to any gene: 13. CDR1 and CDR2 (germline): MNHNS, SASEGT. Here the CDR3 DNA reads TGTGCCAGCAGTGCCCACATTGACAGGGGAAGGGATCAGCCCCAGCATTTT. It specifies CASSAHIDRGRDQPQHF.

There are many counts of this clonotype. This rearrangement joins TRBV6-5 to TRBJ2-5; perhaps TRBD2 as D (7 bases). Trimming shortened V by 2 bases and J by 5 bases, and 12 bases separated the two germline ends. CDR1 is MNHEY and CDR2 is SVGAGI in the germline V gene. This CDR3 has 14 amino acids. This CDR3 reads CASSYGGAWETQYF. The CDR3 DNA reads as TGTGCCAGCAGTTACGGGGGGGCGTGGGAGACCCAGTACTTC.

This clonotype was detected many times. The gene calls are TRBV14 and TRBJ1-1; no definite D call. Per germline, CDR1 SGHDN and CDR2 FVKESK. The CDR3 is 12 residues long. V was clipped by 2 bases and J by 6 bases, with 7 bases between them. The CDR3 nucleotides are TGTGCCAGCAGCCAATCCTGGGCTGAAGCTTTCTTT. Its translation is CASSQSWAEAFF.

This clonotype was found many times. The chain carries TRBV20-1 and TRBJ2-5; 11 nucleotides align to TRBD2. With V trimmed by 2 bases and J by 3 bases, 5 bases remained unmatched. Germline CDR1 reads DFQATT; CDR2 reads SNEGSKA (reference sequence). This CDR3 has 15 residues. For the CDR3, the DNA is TGCAGTGCTAGACAACTAGCGGGAGATAAAGAGACCCAGTACTTC. Protein: CSARQLAGDKETQYF.

The sample holds one count of this clonotype. This sequence joins TRBV10-3 and TRBJ2-2; D might be TRBD1 or TRBD2, each matching 6 bases. The CDR3 length is 13 residues. Per the germline V gene, CDR1 is ENHRY and CDR2 is SYGVKD. V was shortened by 4 bases and J by 9 bases, with 12 bases between the two germline ends. The CDR3 DNA sequence: TGTGCCATCAGTGTCACAGGGACTCGGGAGCTGTTTTTT. Protein: CAISVTGTRELFF.

The table lists this clonotype with many counts. This CDR3 is missing its conserved last phenylalanine or tryptophan, likely due to a read error. The V and J genes are TRBV5-1 and TRBJ2-7; 8 bases fit TRBD2. The length of the CDR3 is 13 residues. Per the germline V gene, CDR1 is SGHRS and CDR2 is YFSETQ. V shed 5 bases, J shed 1 base, and the junction held 2 bases outside the gene matches. DNA of the CDR3: TGCGCCAGCAGATCTAGCGGGTCCTACGAGCAGTACCTC. It yields the protein CASRSSGSYEQYL.

This clonotype appeared many times. The chain has TRBV4-1 and TRBJ2-3, with TRBD2 matching 11 bases. Germline CDR1 MGHRA, CDR2 YSYEKL. V gave up 2 bases and J gave up 2 bases; unmatched junction bases: 6. This CDR3 contains 17 residues. This CDR3 is CASSQTLAGGPTDTQYF. CDR3 nucleotide sequence: TGCGCCAGCAGCCAAACCCTAGCGGGAGGACCCACAGATACGCAGTATTTT.

This clonotype occurred a few times. The chain links TRBV7-2 to TRBJ1-1; TRBD1 matches at 10 bases. The J segment lost 6 bases and the V segment lost 4 bases, leaving 5 bases of the junction unmatched. Germline V gene data show CDR1 as SGHTA and CDR2 as FQGNSA. This CDR3 comprises 14 residues. The CDR3 protein is CASSSGQGPPEAFF. Written as DNA, the CDR3 is TGTGCCAGCAGCTCGGGACAGGGGCCTCCTGAAGCTTTCTTT.

The rearrangement links TRBV27 to TRBJ1-5; unclear D gene. The V end was cut by 6 bases, the J end by 2 bases, with 14 bases between. Germline values: CDR1 MNHEY, CDR2 SMNVEV (reference sequence). The CDR3 runs to 15 residues. This chain's CDR3 is CASRALYVGNQPQHF. The CDR3, as DNA: TGTGCCAGCAGGGCCTTATATGTTGGCAATCAGCCCCAGCATTTT.

The sample holds many counts of this clonotype. The chain uses TRBV6-1 and TRBJ2-4, with 7 nucleotides matching TRBD1. This CDR3 contains 13 residues. Germline assignment: CDR1 MNHNS and CDR2 SASEGT. V dropped 9 bases and J dropped 1; count of bases not matched to a gene: 3. The CDR3 nucleotides are TGTGCCAGTACAGGGGATGCCAAAAACATTCAGTACTTC. This translates into CASTGDAKNIQYF.

This clonotype was picked up many times. The gene calls are TRBV2 and TRBJ2-2; TRBD1 might be the D (6 bases). The germline V gene has CDR1 SNHLY and CDR2 FYNNEI. Trimming left V 3 bases short and J 0 bases short, with 8 bases between. The CDR3 is made up of 15 amino acids. Here the CDR3 reads CASSENRANTGELFF. CDR3 DNA sequence: TGTGCCAGCAGTGAGAACAGGGCGAACACCGGGGAGCTGTTTTTT.

This sequence joins TRBV27 and TRBJ2-7; 7 bases align to TRBD1. V shed 4 bases, J shed 0 bases, and the junction held 3 bases outside the gene matches. The V gene's germline CDR1 is MNHEY and CDR2 SMNVEV (reference sequence). The CDR3 spans 14 residues. The CDR3: CASSYTGASYEQYF. In DNA, the CDR3 is TGTGCCAGCAGTTATACAGGGGCCTCCTACGAGCAGTACTTC.

This clonotype was counted many times. The V call is TRBV11-2, the J call TRBJ2-2; the match to TRBD2 covers 11 bases. The CDR3 totals 17 residues. Germline loops: CDR1 SGHAT, CDR2 FQNNGV. Losses at the gene ends were 0 bases for V and 6 bases for J; bases not matched to a gene: 6. CDR3 in amino acids: CASSLDFTSGSPGELFF. DNA for the CDR3: TGTGCCAGCAGCTTAGATTTTACTAGCGGGAGTCCCGGGGAGCTGTTTTTT. The full variable domain, completed using reference TRBV11-2 and TRBJ2-2, is EAGVAQSPRYKIIEKRQSVAFWCNPISGHATLYWYQQILGQGPKLLIQFQNNGVVDDSQLPKDRFSAERLKGVDSTLKIQPAKLEDSAVYLCASSLDFTSGSPGELFFGEGSRLTVL.

Many counts were recorded for this clonotype. V gene TRBV19 combines with J gene TRBJ2-7, with D possibly TRBD1 on 6 matching bases. V dropped 4 bases and J dropped 2 bases, with 18 bases sitting between them. Germline V gives CDR1 LNHDA, CDR2 SQIVND (reference sequence). The CDR3 contains 16 residues. CDR3 residues: CASSTTDSRNTYEQYF. As DNA, the CDR3 is TGTGCCAGTAGTACCACGGACAGTCGAAATACCTACGAGCAGTACTTC.

This clonotype was recorded at least ten times. The chain has TRBV6-5 and TRBJ2-7, with D tentatively TRBD1 or TRBD2 (5 bases each). V lost 4 bases and J lost 2, with 18 bases in between. Germline CDR1 MNHEY, CDR2 SVGAGI. The length of the CDR3 is 16 residues. CDR3 nucleotide sequence: TGTGCCAGCAGTTCGACCGGGACCCAGACACCCTACGAGCAGTACTTC. It encodes CASSSTGTQTPYEQYF.

This clonotype has at least ten counts. The J gene is TRBJ2-3, the V gene TRBV11-2, with 7 positions matching TRBD2. This CDR3 spans 16 amino acids. With V trimmed by 0 bases and J by 2 bases, 5 bases remained unmatched. Germline CDR1 SGHAT, CDR2 FQNNGV. The CDR3 spells CASSLEGLAATDTQYF. In nucleotides, the CDR3 is TGTGCCAGCAGCTTAGAAGGTCTAGCGGCCACAGATACGCAGTATTTT. Together with reference TRBV11-2 and TRBJ2-3, the CDR3 gives the full variable domain: EAGVAQSPRYKIIEKRQSVAFWCNPISGHATLYWYQQILGQGPKLLIQFQNNGVVDDSQLPKDRFSAERLKGVDSTLKIQPAKLEDSAVYLCASSLEGLAATDTQYFGPGTRLTVL.

A word on this clonotype: A much larger clone lies a single base off, so this may be a read error. The chain has TRBV28 and TRBJ2-7, with 8 bases that match TRBD2. CDR1 MDHEN and CDR2 SYDVKM come from the germline V gene. The CDR3 contains 15 residues. The CDR3 protein is CASSFSSGLSYGQHF. The DNA of the CDR3 is TGTGCCAGCAGTTTCTCTAGCGGGTTATCCTACGGGCAGCACTTC.

This clonotype was observed at least ten times. The rearrangement uses TRBV7-2 and TRBJ2-7; D is ambiguous. This CDR3 contains 13 residues. Germline V gives CDR1 SGHTA, CDR2 FQGNSA. The V gene lost 4 bases and the J gene lost 2 bases, with 9 bases spanning the gap. The CDR3 bases are TGTGCCAGCAGCTACGTTATGGCCTACGAGCAGTACTTC. Its protein product is CASSYVMAYEQYF.

This clonotype showed up just a few times. CDR3 loop: CASSPRDRPNYGYTF. In DNA, the CDR3 is TGTGCCAGCAGCCCCCGGGACAGGCCTAACTATGGCTACACCTTC. The gene calls are TRBV4-2 and TRBJ1-2, with 8 bases matching TRBD1. With 4 bases clipped from V and 0 bases from J, the junction kept 4 bases outside the gene matches. This CDR3 spans 15 amino acids. CDR1 is LGHNA and CDR2 is YNFKEQ in the germline V gene.

This clonotype came up many times. This chain joins TRBV19 and TRBJ1-1; 10 nucleotides match TRBD1. The V and J ends lost 5 bases and 0 bases, in that order; junction bases with no gene match: 15. Germline V CDR1 and CDR2: LNHDA, SQIVND (reference sequence). The CDR3 is 19 residues long. The CDR3: CASSPRWDRTGGLNTEAFF. CDR3 DNA: TGTGCCAGTAGTCCCCGGTGGGATCGGACAGGGGGTTTGAACACTGAAGCTTTCTTT. The variable domain in full, completed from reference TRBV19 and TRBJ1-1, reads DGGITQSPKYLFRKEGQNVTLSCEQNLNHDAMYWYRQDPGQGLRLIYYSQIVNDFQKGDIAEGYSVSREKKESFPLTVTSAQKNPTAFYLCASSPRWDRTGGLNTEAFFGQGTRLTVV.

This clonotype was observed at least ten times. The V call is TRBV5-1, the J call TRBJ2-5; D is possibly TRBD2 (6 bases). Germline V gives CDR1 SGHRS, CDR2 YFSETQ. Trimming left V 3 bases short and J 2 bases short, with 11 bases between. The CDR3 is 14 amino acids. The CDR3 nucleotides read TGCGCCAGCAGCTCGGGGGACCCTCAAGAGACCCAGTACTTC. Translated, it gives CASSSGDPQETQYF.

The J gene is TRBJ1-6, the V gene TRBV6-1, with D uncertain. Germline V gene lookup returns CDR1 MNHNS and CDR2 SASEGT. V was trimmed by 6 bases and J by 2 bases, leaving 8 bases between them. The CDR3 extends over 14 amino acids. The CDR3 spells CASSPAAYNSPLHF. The CDR3 bases are TGTGCCAGCAGCCCCGCGGCCTATAATTCACCCCTCCACTTT.

This clonotype was seen at least ten times. V and J are TRBV20-1 and TRBJ1-2, with a tentative D call TRBD1 (5 bases). Trimming left V 1 base short and J 2 bases short, with 11 bases between. This CDR3 has 14 amino acids. Germline loops: CDR1 DFQATT, CDR2 SNEGSKA (reference sequence). CDR3 nucleotide sequence: TGCAGTGCTAGAGGAACAGGCCCGAACTATGGCTACACCTTC. Translated, it gives CSARGTGPNYGYTF.